Shown below are 29 T cell receptor beta chains from a single sample sequenced in a study of metastatic and nonmetastatic thyroid tumors (dated by TCRdb to the early 2020s). Library generation was performed with PCR. This sample was sequenced with an Illumina HiSeq 4000. TCRdb cleaned the public reads at Q25 with fastp, built clones with MiXCR and kept in-frame beta chains. This sample has 72,000 or so clones in its table, and 18% of those were observed once. The ten largest clones take up about 13% of the sample. No treatment had been received by any patient before thyroid surgery. The sequenced material came from blood. All receptors come from a female donor with papillary thyroid cancer or a benign thyroid nodule (not recorded which). Some clones in this sample may be carry-over from other donors' samples.

This chain links TRBV28 with TRBJ2-5; 9 nucleotides match TRBD1. Trimming took 10 bases from V and 2 from J; bases not matched to a gene: 14. Germline CDR1 is MDHEN and CDR2 is SYDVKM. The CDR3 length is 16 residues. CDR3 amino acids: CANRIRTGVNQETQYF. CDR3 nucleotides: TGTGCCAACAGAATCCGGACAGGGGTAAATCAAGAGACCCAGTACTTC.

This clone was found a few times. V is TRBV10-3 and J is TRBJ2-1; the match to TRBD2 covers 7 bases. The CDR3 loop spans 16 amino acids. The trim removed 4 bases at V and 9 bases at J, leaving 15 bases unmatched. Germline-derived CDR1 and CDR2 are ENHRY and SYGVKD. CDR3 residues: CAISVAGTIGSSEQFF. The CDR3 DNA reads as TGTGCCATCAGTGTAGCCGGGACTATCGGGAGTAGTGAGCAGTTCTTC.

This clone was found a few times. The junction and the germline gene differ at one end; a read error may be behind it. The genes are TRBV6-5 and TRBJ2-1; D is possibly TRBD2 (6 bases). The CDR3 covers 15 residues. Germline assignment: CDR1 MNHEY and CDR2 SVGAGI. CDR3 amino acids: CASSDSTGAYNEQFF. The CDR3 DNA reads as TGTGCCAGCAGTGACTCTACGGGAGCATACAATGAGCAGTTCTTC.

V gene TRBV20-1 combines with J gene TRBJ2-7; tentative D call: TRBD1 (6 bases). Germline V gene lookup returns CDR1 DFQATT and CDR2 SNEGSKA (reference sequence). The V gene lost 6 bases and the J gene lost 8 bases, with 17 bases spanning the gap. The CDR3 contains 12 residues. The CDR3 DNA sequence: TGCAGTGCCGACGTCCTACAGGGTCAGCAGTACTTC. Its protein is CSADVLQGQQYF.

This clone showed up just a few times. The J gene is TRBJ2-2, the V gene TRBV12-3 or TRBV12-4, with D uncertain. The CDR3 contains 14 residues. The germline V and J ends were trimmed by 5 bases and 1 base, with 8 bases remaining between them. The chain's CDR3 is CASSRTLNTGELFF. In nucleotides, the CDR3 is TGTGCCAGCAGTCGGACCCTGAACACCGGGGAGCTGTTTTTT.

This clone is a singleton in its sample. V usage is TRBV7-9 and J usage is TRBJ2-7; 7 bases match TRBD1. Germline CDR1 reads SEHNR; CDR2 reads FQNEAQ (reference sequence). With 5 bases clipped from V and 4 bases from J, the junction kept 5 bases outside the gene matches. The CDR3 spans 13 residues. The CDR3: CASSPTGRYEQYF. The CDR3 DNA is TGTGCCAGCAGCCCGACAGGGCGTTACGAGCAGTACTTC.

This clone was picked up many times. The chain combines TRBV27 with TRBJ1-1, with D uncertain. V dropped 3 bases and J dropped 6 bases, with 5 bases sitting between them. CDR1 and CDR2 (germline): MNHEY, SMNVEV (reference sequence). CDR3 length equals 11 residues. The CDR3 region is CASSLPPEAFF. The CDR3 nucleotides are TGTGCCAGCAGTTTGCCCCCTGAAGCTTTCTTT.

The sample holds many counts of this clone. The chain employs TRBV5-1 and TRBJ2-5; TRBD1 matches at 8 bases. The CDR3 is 15 residues long. The trim removed 0 bases at V and 4 bases at J, leaving 5 bases unmatched. Germline V gene data show CDR1 as SGHRS and CDR2 as YFSETQ. The CDR3 DNA reads TGCGCCAGCAGCTTGGTTCAGGGGGCGGGAGAGACCCAGTACTTC. Residues: CASSLVQGAGETQYF.

The rearrangement uses TRBV19 and TRBJ1-2; the D gene is possibly TRBD1 (5 bases). Deletions cut 6 bases from V and 4 bases from J, with 9 bases between. The CDR3 is made up of 12 amino acids. CDR1 is LNHDA and CDR2 is SQIVND in the germline V gene (reference sequence). The CDR3 here is CASRTAIYGYTF. CDR3 in DNA: TGTGCCAGTAGGACAGCTATCTATGGCTACACCTTC.

The chain couples TRBV28 to TRBJ1-2; D gene unclear. This CDR3 region has 12 residues. Germline V gene lookup returns CDR1 MDHEN and CDR2 SYDVKM. Trimming took off 2 bases at V and 2 bases at J, with 3 bases between the two ends. The CDR3 DNA is TGTGCCAGCAGTTTAGGGAACTATGGCTACACCTTC. Encoded protein: CASSLGNYGYTF.

The rearrangement uses TRBV3-1 and TRBJ2-4; D not certain. V was cut by 1 base and J by 5 bases, with 9 bases left in between. Germline assignment: CDR1 LGHDT and CDR2 YNNKEL (reference sequence). The CDR3 has 14 residues. The CDR3 DNA is TGTGCCAGCAGCCAAGTGGGAACGGAAAACATTCAGTACTTC. Protein sequence: CASSQVGTENIQYF.

Turning to this clone: This sequence may be a read error, since a much larger clone differs from it by one base. The J gene is TRBJ1-6, the V gene TRBV5-4; a weak D match, TRBD1 (5 bases). CDR3 length: 14 residues. Germline V gene lookup returns CDR1 SGHNT and CDR2 YYREEE (reference sequence). Trimming removed 6 bases at V and 10 bases at J, with 17 bases between. This chain's CDR3 is CASIQDLLNSPLHF. Written as DNA, the CDR3 is TGTGCCAGCATACAGGACCTTTTAAACTCACCCCTCCACTTT.

Many counts were recorded for this clone. The chain carries TRBV7-9 and TRBJ1-4; no clear D. CDR1 and CDR2 (germline): SEHNR, FQNEAQ (reference sequence). This CDR3 spans 16 amino acids. Deletions cut 3 bases from V and 5 bases from J, with 16 bases between. CDR3 protein: CASSLRAGTSNEKLFF. In DNA, the CDR3 is TGTGCCAGCAGCTTGAGGGCGGGCACCTCGAATGAAAAACTGTTTTTT. Using reference TRBV7-9 and TRBJ1-4 for the parts outside the CDR3, the full variable domain is DTGVSQNPRHKITKRGQNVTFRCDPISEHNRLYWYRQTLGQGPEFLTYFQNEAQLEKSRLLSDRFSAERPKGSFSTLEIQRTEQGDSAMYLCASSLRAGTSNEKLFFGSGTQLSVL.

A note on this clone: One base away lies a much larger clone, so this may be a sequencing read error. The sample holds other DNA sequences that translate to the same CDR3. The chain links TRBV9 to TRBJ1-2; D unclear. The CDR3 has 14 residues. Germline V gene lookup returns CDR1 SGDLS and CDR2 YYNGEE. The V end lost 4 bases, the J end lost 7 bases, and 17 bases lay between the germline ends. The CDR3 nucleotides are TGTGCCAGCAGCCTACGGACGGCCTCAAGTGGCTACACCTTC. This gives the protein CASSLRTASSGYTF.

This clone was recorded many times. V gene TRBV28 combines with J gene TRBJ2-5; 8 nucleotides match TRBD1. The J segment lost 5 bases and the V segment lost 4 bases, leaving 12 bases of the junction unmatched. CDR3 size: 16 residues. Germline V lookup: CDR1 MDHEN, CDR2 SYDVKM. As DNA, the CDR3 is TGTGCCAGCAGTTCTTGGACAGGGTTAACCCGCGAGACCCAGTACTTC. Translating it yields CASSSWTGLTRETQYF.

V and J are TRBV19 and TRBJ1-5; D is unclear. Per the germline V gene, CDR1 is LNHDA and CDR2 is SQIVND (reference sequence). The CDR3 covers 12 residues. V was trimmed by 7 bases and J by 3 bases, leaving 7 bases between them. CDR3 protein: CASIMVNQPQHF. CDR3 nucleotides: TGTGCCAGTATTATGGTCAATCAGCCCCAGCATTTT. The full variable domain, rest sourced from reference TRBV19 and TRBJ1-5, is DGGITQSPKYLFRKEGQNVTLSCEQNLNHDAMYWYRQDPGQGLRLIYYSQIVNDFQKGDIAEGYSVSREKKESFPLTVTSAQKNPTAFYLCASIMVNQPQHFGDGTRLSIL.

For this clone: Since a much larger clone is just one base distant, this may be a read error. The rearrangement joins TRBV29-1 to TRBJ2-1, with D possibly being TRBD2 (5 bases). V was cut by 6 bases and J by 7 bases, with 16 bases left in between. The CDR3 runs 13 residues. CDR1 is SQVTM, CDR2 ANQGSEA, per germline. The CDR3, as DNA: TGCAGCGTATTACTATCCGGGATAAATGAGCAGTTCTTC. It translates to CSVLLSGINEQFF.

This clone was recorded at least ten times. J is TRBJ1-2 and V is TRBV19; D not certain. The CDR3 length is 15 residues. From germline, CDR1 is LNHDA and CDR2 SQIVND (reference sequence). Trimming stripped 3 bases from V and 8 bases from J, with 19 bases between. As DNA, the CDR3 is TGTGCCAGTAGTATCCCGGACGCATCCGTGAGAGGCTACACCTTC. It translates to CASSIPDASVRGYTF.

Only a few counts were recorded for this clone. This may stem from a read error, because a much larger clone lies one nucleotide away. The sample contains more than one DNA sequence encoding this CDR3. The chain couples TRBV5-1 to TRBJ1-2; no reliable D call. Trimming left V 4 bases short and J 4 bases short, with 14 bases between. The CDR3 is 14 residues long. Germline CDR1 is SGHRS and CDR2 is YFSETQ. The CDR3 spells CASSPDGASYGYTF. The CDR3 DNA reads as TGCGCCAGCAGCCCGGACGGAGCATCCTATGGCTACACCTTC.

The chain joins TRBV6-1 to TRBJ1-6; 9 bases line up with TRBD1. The CDR3 is 15 amino acids. V shed 5 bases and J 7 bases; nucleotides not matched to a gene: 6. Germline loops: CDR1 MNHNS, CDR2 SASEGT. This chain's CDR3 is CASSMGTGRNSPLHF. CDR3 sequence (DNA): TGTGCCAGCAGTATGGGGACAGGGAGGAATTCACCCCTCCACTTT.

This clone was observed many times. The rearrangement links TRBV6-1 to TRBJ1-4; 7 bases align to TRBD1. The V gene end was trimmed by 5 bases and the J gene end by 5 bases; junction bases not matched to a gene: 5. This CDR3 region has 14 residues. CDR1 and CDR2 from the germline V gene are MNHNS and SASEGT. The CDR3 here is CASSSPDRNEKLFF. The CDR3 nucleotides are TGTGCCAGCAGTTCCCCGGACAGGAATGAAAAACTGTTTTTT.

This clone was observed many times. J is TRBJ1-4 and V is TRBV18; D gene ambiguous. This CDR3 is built from 16 residues. Trimming shortened V by 3 bases and J by 8 bases, and 19 bases separated the two germline ends. The germline gives CDR1 KGHSH, CDR2 LQKENI. CDR3 DNA sequence: TGTGCCAGCTCACCGGTACAGCCGGGAGGGAACGAAAAACTGTTTTTT. Amino acid sequence: CASSPVQPGGNEKLFF.

In its sample, this clone was seen many times. Here the CDR3 reads CASSSTGVRHAEAFF. The CDR3 nucleotides are TGTGCCAGCAGCTCAACAGGGGTTCGGCATGCTGAAGCTTTCTTT. This sequence joins TRBV5-5 and TRBJ1-1; the match to TRBD1 covers 7 bases. The length of the CDR3 is 15 residues. CDR1 and CDR2 (germline): SGHKS, YYEKEE (reference sequence). Unmatched junction bases numbered 11, after V lost 3 bases and J lost 6 bases.

This clone appeared many times. This chain uses TRBV6-1 with TRBJ2-1; unclear D gene. Per germline, CDR1 MNHNS and CDR2 SASEGT. This CDR3 region has 13 residues. Between the trimmed V and J ends, which lost 0 bases and 7 bases, there was a span of 7 bases. DNA for the CDR3: TGTGCCAGCAGTGAAGCGCCGGTAAATGAGCAGTTCTTC. Translation: CASSEAPVNEQFF.

This clone has ten or more counts. The rearrangement links TRBV27 to TRBJ1-5; TRBD1 is a possible D gene (6 bases). This CDR3 contains 16 residues. V was clipped by 7 bases and J by 3 bases, with 19 bases between them. Germline V gives CDR1 MNHEY, CDR2 SMNVEV (reference sequence). The CDR3 sequence: CASTPRWGAVNQPQHF. The CDR3 nucleotides read TGTGCCAGCACCCCCCGGTGGGGGGCCGTCAATCAGCCCCAGCATTTT.

Many counts were recorded for this clone. DNA for the CDR3: TGTGCCAGCAGCGCGGGTCAGCCAGATACGCAGTATTTT. Its protein product is CASSAGQPDTQYF. The rearrangement links TRBV9 to TRBJ2-3, with unresolved D. V was pared by 3 bases and J by 4 bases, with 9 bases between. The germline CDR1 and CDR2 sequences are SGDLS and YYNGEE. The CDR3 runs 13 residues.

The V and J genes are TRBV15 and TRBJ2-7; D ambiguous. Trimming left V 1 base short and J 2 bases short, with 12 bases between. Germline lookup yields CDR1 LNHNV and CDR2 YYDKDF (reference sequence). The CDR3 sequence is 15 residues long. The DNA for the CDR3 is TGTGCCACCAGCAGAGGTGGGGTTTTGACCTACGAGCAGTACTTC. It yields the protein CATSRGGVLTYEQYF.

The table lists this clone with many counts. V usage is TRBV28 and J usage is TRBJ2-4, with 9 bases lining up with TRBD1. The CDR3 loop spans 14 amino acids. The trim removed 5 bases at V and 7 bases at J, leaving 6 bases unmatched. Germline assignment: CDR1 MDHEN and CDR2 SYDVKM. In DNA, the CDR3 is TGTGCCAGCAGTAAAACAGGGGGCGCGAACATTCAGTACTTC. Residues: CASSKTGGANIQYF.

This clone was seen at least ten times. V is TRBV4-1 and J is TRBJ2-7; D possibly matches TRBD1 or TRBD2 (5 bases each). V dropped 4 bases and J dropped 3 bases, with 13 bases sitting between them. The CDR3 consists of 14 residues. From germline, CDR1 is MGHRA and CDR2 YSYEKL. The CDR3: CASSPRDGYYEQYF. The CDR3 nucleotides read TGCGCCAGCAGCCCCAGGGACGGGTACTACGAGCAGTACTTC.